This paragraph reports one TCR beta chain. CDR1 is SGHAT, CDR2 FQNNGV, per germline. The CDR3 has 13 residues. The junction had 7 bases not matched to a gene; V was cut back by 5 bases and J by 7 bases. Assay used: immunoSEQ multiplex PCR; TCRdb lists only in-frame clones, some missing. The sample has 75,000 to 95,000 clones, 92% seen once; the top ten hold more than 0.5%. The data were taken from a study of OX40 agonist ivuxolimab in advanced cancers. In the study overall: A partial response was reached by three patients: one with hepatocellular carcinoma and two with cutaneous melanoma.

The source is an adult with an advanced solid tumor such as melanoma, head and neck, liver or kidney cancer. The chain joins TRBV11-2 to TRBJ1-1; 7 nucleotides align to TRBD1. The sample here was CD4+ or CD8+ T cells sorted from blood, taken in a trial of the OX40 agonist ivuxolimab. The CDR3 region is CASSLTGEGEAFF. The CDR3 nucleotides read TGTGCCAGCAGCCTAACAGGGGAAGGTGAAGCTTTCTTT.